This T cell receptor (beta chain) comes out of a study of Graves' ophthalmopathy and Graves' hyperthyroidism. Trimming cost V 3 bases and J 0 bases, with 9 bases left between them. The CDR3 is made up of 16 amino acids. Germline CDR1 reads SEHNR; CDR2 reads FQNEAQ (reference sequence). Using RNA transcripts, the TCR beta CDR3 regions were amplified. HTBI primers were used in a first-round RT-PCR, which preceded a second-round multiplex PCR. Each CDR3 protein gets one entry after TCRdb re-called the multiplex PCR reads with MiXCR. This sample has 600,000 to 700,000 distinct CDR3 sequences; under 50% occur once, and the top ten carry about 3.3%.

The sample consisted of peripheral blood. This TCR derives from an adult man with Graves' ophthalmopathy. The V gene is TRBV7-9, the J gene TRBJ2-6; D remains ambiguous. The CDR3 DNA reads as TGTGCCAGCAGCTTGACCGACTTCTCTGGGGCCAACGTCCTGACTTTC. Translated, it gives CASSLTDFSGANVLTF.